This paragraph reports one T cell receptor beta chain. Its matching antigen is unknown. In the CD4+ fraction, cells were divided into CD45RA+ naive and CD45RA-negative memory subsets. With 0 bases removed from V and 3 bases from J, the gap between germline ends came to 10 bases. Germline V CDR1 and CDR2: SGHRS, YFSETQ. The CDR3 totals 14 residues. TCRdb keeps only in-frame clones here, not all; method: immunoSEQ multiplex PCR. The sample contains about 1.5 million clones, approximately 98% of which appear only once. This sample stems from a study of shared clonotypes between healthy human individuals. Points from the study as a whole: The four-donor shared clonotypes exceeded non-shared clonotypes in generation probability, with non-shared ones scoring lower. Compared with memory subsets, naive subsets generally had larger estimated richness. Naive CD4 clonotype sharing across a handful of donors was about 5%.

The chain combines TRBV5-1 with TRBJ2-7; D uncertain. This clonotype was sampled from a man aged 30-40 years in good health. The sequenced sample was naive CD4+ T cells sorted from blood. Subset in this sample: CD45RA+ positively selected. For the CDR3, the DNA is TGCGCCAGCAGCTTGGACGTTCAGATCTACGAGCAGTACTTC. The encoded protein is CASSLDVQIYEQYF.